The rows below give T cell receptor beta chains drawn from one sample of a study of blood T cells in healthy people across ages. MiXCR, run by TCRdb on the 5' RACE reads, gives a single entry per CDR3 protein. The sample includes fewer than 900,000 distinct CDR3 sequences, approximately 43% of them seen just once. Sample: blood. The receptors shown here come from an older woman in good health. Both conserved end residues are part of each CDR3. A D gene is named only where the DNA matches it firmly. Clone sizes are given selectively: once, few, many, or a class where the clone is expanded.

TRBV29-1,NA,many,TRBJ1-2,TGCAGCGTTGTGCAGGGGCGAGGCTACACCTTC,CSVVQGRGYTF
TRBV20-1,NA,NA,TRBJ2-4,TGCAGTGCTAGGGCGGAGATAGCCAAAAACATTCAGTACTTC,CSARAEIAKNIQYF
TRBV12-3/TRBV12-4,NA,few,TRBJ2-7,TGTGCCAGCAGTCACCGGGAACCGGGCGAGCAGTACTTC,CASSHREPGEQYF
TRBV5-1,NA,NA,TRBJ2-5,TGCGCCAGCAGCTTAACAGGGTCAGAGACCCAGTACTTC,CASSLTGSETQYF
TRBV13,NA,few,TRBJ2-5,TGTGCCAGCAGCTTCCAGGCACGGGAGCAGTACTTC,CASSFQAREQYF
TRBV20-1,NA,NA,TRBJ1-2,TGCAGTGCTAGCTCGCTGTTGGACTATGGCTACACCTTC,CSASSLLDYGYTF
TRBV24-1,TRBD2,NA,TRBJ2-1,TGTGCCACCAGTGATTTGCCGGGAGGCTCCTACAATGAGCAGTTCTTC,CATSDLPGGSYNEQFF
TRBV12-3/TRBV12-4,TRBD2,NA,TRBJ2-3,TGTGCCAGCAGTCCCCGACTAGCGGGAGGCACAGATGCGCAGTATTTT,CASSPRLAGGTDAQYF
TRBV13,NA,many,TRBJ2-7,TGTGCCAGCAGCTTAGGGGACTTTGCCTACGAGCAGTACTTC,CASSLGDFAYEQYF
TRBV12-3/TRBV12-4,NA,NA,TRBJ2-7,TGTGTCAGCAGTCCCGGGACGGGTGGGGAGCAGTACTTC,CVSSPGTGGEQYF
TRBV7-2,NA,NA,TRBJ1-6,TGTGCCAGCAGCCAAGGCGGACTTAAGGTTTCACCCCTCCACTTT,CASSQGGLKVSPLHF
TRBV14,TRBD1,NA,TRBJ1-1,TGTGCCAGCAGCCAAGATAGGGGGCTGAGGGGCACTGAAGCTTTCTTT,CASSQDRGLRGTEAFF
TRBV12-3/TRBV12-4,NA,few,TRBJ1-2,TGTGCCAGCAGTTCCCTTAGGGGACGATTAGCCCGGGACTATGGCTACACCTTC,CASSSLRGRLARDYGYTF
TRBV10-3,NA,NA,TRBJ2-5,TGTGCCATCAGTGAGGGCAGAAAGGGCGACCAAGAGACCCAGTACTTC,CAISEGRKGDQETQYF
TRBV5-1,TRBD1,NA,TRBJ1-2,TGCGCCAGCAGCACGGGACAGACTCTTAACTATGGCTACACCTTC,CASSTGQTLNYGYTF
TRBV6-1,NA,few,TRBJ1-2,TGTGCCAGCAGTGAAAATCCAGCCAACTATGGCTACACCTTC,CASSENPANYGYTF
TRBV6-5,NA,NA,TRBJ2-7,TGTGCCAGCAGAGCTCTCAGGGGCCACGAGCAGTACTTC,CASRALRGHEQYF
TRBV14,NA,once,TRBJ2-5,TGTGCCAGCAGCCGATTCTCGACGCGGAAAGAGCAGTACTTC,CASSRFSTRKEQYF
TRBV29-1,TRBD1,NA,TRBJ1-2,TGCAGCGTTGATATGTTGACAGGGGGGCTGGACTATGGCTACACCTTC,CSVDMLTGGLDYGYTF
TRBV5-1,NA,NA,TRBJ2-5,TGCGCCAGCAGCTTGGCGGTGGGGTCGGGAGAGACCCAGTACTTC,CASSLAVGSGETQYF
TRBV12-3/TRBV12-4,TRBD2,NA,TRBJ2-1,TGTGCCGGCAGCCCGGCGACTGAGACTAGCGGGAAGGATGAGCAGTTCTTC,CAGSPATETSGKDEQFF
TRBV27,NA,few,TRBJ1-1,TGTGCCAGCAGTTCCCCCACGCCAAACACTGAAGCTTTCTTT,CASSSPTPNTEAFF
TRBV2,NA,few,TRBJ1-4,TGTGCCAGCAGTGCGACGGGGCAGGGATATGAAAAACTGTTTTTT,CASSATGQGYEKLFF
TRBV20-1,NA,NA,TRBJ2-6,TGCAGTGCGTTAACAGGCTCTGGGGCCAACGTCCTGACTTTC,CSALTGSGANVLTF
TRBV18,NA,NA,TRBJ2-5,TGTGCCAGCTCACCACTTCCTCCCCCTTCGGGCTTGGAGACCCAGTACTTC,CASSPLPPPSGLETQYF
TRBV20-1,NA,few,TRBJ2-3,TGCAGTGCTAACGGCCAGCTGAGGCTTAGCACAGATACGCAGTATTTT,CSANGQLRLSTDTQYF
TRBV11-2,TRBD2,few,TRBJ2-1,TGTGCCAGCAGCTCCTCCCTCTCAGGCGGGAGTCACTCCTACAATGAGCAGTTCTTC,CASSSSLSGGSHSYNEQFF
TRBV12-3/TRBV12-4,NA,NA,TRBJ2-7,TGTGCCAGCAGTTTCGCCAGCGGCCCCTACGAGCAGTACTTC,CASSFASGPYEQYF
TRBV13,NA,few,TRBJ2-7,TGTGCCAGCAGCTCGACAGAGGGAAGCTACGAGCAGTACTTC,CASSSTEGSYEQYF
TRBV5-1,NA,NA,TRBJ1-4,TGCGCCAGCAGCTTGCCACGGAGTGAAAAACTGTTTTTT,CASSLPRSEKLFF
TRBV5-1,NA,NA,TRBJ1-1,TGCGCCAGCAGCTTGAATGTAGGGGTGATTGCTGAAGCTTTCTTT,CASSLNVGVIAEAFF
TRBV10-3,NA,NA,TRBJ1-5,TGTGCCATCAGTGAGTCATTCAGACAGCCCCAGCATTTT,CAISESFRQPQHF
TRBV20-1,NA,NA,TRBJ2-7,TGCAGTGCTAGTCCCTCAAGGAGTAGACCCTACGAGCAGTACTTC,CSASPSRSRPYEQYF
TRBV2,NA,NA,TRBJ2-3,TGTGCCAGCAGTCCAGGAGCGGTATATACGCAGTATTTT,CASSPGAVYTQYF
TRBV28,TRBD1,NA,TRBJ1-4,TGTGCCAGCAGCTCACCCAGGACAGGGGGCTATAGAACTAATGAAAAACTGTTTTTT,CASSSPRTGGYRTNEKLFF
TRBV3-1,TRBD1,few,TRBJ2-7,TGTGCCAGCACCCAACAGGGGACCTATTACGAGCAGTACTTC,CASTQQGTYYEQYF
TRBV29-1,TRBD2,NA,TRBJ2-7,TGCAGCGTTGAAGATACGGCGGGGGGCTCCTACAATGAGCAGTACTTC,CSVEDTAGGSYNEQYF
TRBV6-2/TRBV6-3,NA,few,TRBJ2-7,TGTGCCAGCAGTTACTCCCAGACAGCCACTTACGAGCAGTACTTC,CASSYSQTATYEQYF
TRBV11-1,TRBD2,few,TRBJ2-5,TGTGCCAGCAGCTTGTCAGCGGGAGTCCAAGAGACCCAGTACTTC,CASSLSAGVQETQYF
TRBV6-1,NA,once,TRBJ2-1,TGTGCCAGCAATGCCAAGGGGTTGAGGGAGTCTTACAATGAGCAGTTCTTC,CASNAKGLRESYNEQFF
TRBV3-1,TRBD1,NA,TRBJ2-1,TGTGCCAGCAGCCAAGATCCAGGGGGCTACGGCTACAATGAGCAGTTCTTC,CASSQDPGGYGYNEQFF
TRBV3-1,NA,NA,TRBJ2-7,TGTGCCAGCAGGGCTGGCGGGACCTACGAGCAGTACTTC,CASRAGGTYEQYF
TRBV12-3/TRBV12-4,NA,few,TRBJ1-2,TGTGCCAGCAGACCATGGGGTGAAGAGTCTTATGGCTACACCTTC,CASRPWGEESYGYTF
TRBV3-1,NA,few,TRBJ2-3,TGTGCCAGCAGCCAAGATGGGCACCTCACAGATACGCAGTATTTT,CASSQDGHLTDTQYF